This TCR beta chain is drawn from a study of blood T cell repertoires in COVID-19. CDR3 length: 13 residues. With 4 bases removed from V and 4 bases from J, the gap between germline ends came to 10 bases. Per the germline V gene, CDR1 is LGHDT and CDR2 is YNNKEL (reference sequence). The protocol was immunoSEQ multiplex PCR, while the TCRdb copy is restricted to in-frame clones and leaves out a portion. The data hold roughly 250,000 clones, with almost 85% observed a single time. The receptor was derived from a woman of 80 years or more with acute or convalescent COVID-19. Sequenced input: peripheral blood. This chain connects TRBV3-1 (or the pseudogene TRBV3-2) to TRBJ2-5; D might be TRBD1 (5 bases). CDR3 nucleotides: TGTGCCAGCAGCCTGACAGTCTTAGAGACCCAGTACTTC. This encodes CASSLTVLETQYF.